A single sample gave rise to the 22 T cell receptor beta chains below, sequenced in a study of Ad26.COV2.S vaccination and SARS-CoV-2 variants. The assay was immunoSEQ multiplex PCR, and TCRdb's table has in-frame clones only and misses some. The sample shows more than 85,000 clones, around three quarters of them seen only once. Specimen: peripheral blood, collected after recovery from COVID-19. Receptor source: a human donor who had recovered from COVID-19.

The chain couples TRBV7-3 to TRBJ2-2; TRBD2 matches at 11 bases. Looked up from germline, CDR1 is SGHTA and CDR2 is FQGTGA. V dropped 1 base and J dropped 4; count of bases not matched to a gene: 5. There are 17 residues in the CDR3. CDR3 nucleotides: TGTGCCAGCAGCTTAAAGGGGGGGACTAGCGGCACCGGGGAGCTGTTTTTT. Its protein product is CASSLKGGTSGTGELFF.

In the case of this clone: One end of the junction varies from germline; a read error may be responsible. The CDR3 nucleotides are TGTGCCAGCAGTTTGGCACTAGCGGGGGGGCCAGATACGCAGTATTTT. This encodes CASSLALAGGPDTQYF. The chain employs TRBV5-6 and TRBJ2-3; TRBD2 aligns across 13 bases. The CDR3 runs to 16 residues. Germline CDR1 is SGHDT and CDR2 is YYEEEE.

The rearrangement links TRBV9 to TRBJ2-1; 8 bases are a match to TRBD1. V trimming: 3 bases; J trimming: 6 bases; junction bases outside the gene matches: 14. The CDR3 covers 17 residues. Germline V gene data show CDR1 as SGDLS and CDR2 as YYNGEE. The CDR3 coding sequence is TGTGCCAGCAGCGGCATAATCGGACAGGGCCATGGCAATGAGCAGTTCTTC. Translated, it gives CASSGIIGQGHGNEQFF.

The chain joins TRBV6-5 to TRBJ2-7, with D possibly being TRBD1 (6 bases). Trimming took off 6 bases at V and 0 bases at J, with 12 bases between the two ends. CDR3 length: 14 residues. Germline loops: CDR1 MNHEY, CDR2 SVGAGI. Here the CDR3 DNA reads TGTGCCAGCAGCATTGAGACAGGCTCCTACGAGCAGTACTTC. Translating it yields CASSIETGSYEQYF.

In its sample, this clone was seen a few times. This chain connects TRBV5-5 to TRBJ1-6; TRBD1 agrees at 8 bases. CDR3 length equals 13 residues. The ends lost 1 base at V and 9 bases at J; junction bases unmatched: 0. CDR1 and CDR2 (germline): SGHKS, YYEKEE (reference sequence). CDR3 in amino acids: CASSLTGGSPLHF. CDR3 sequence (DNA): TGTGCCAGCAGCTTGACAGGGGGTTCACCCCTCCACTTT.

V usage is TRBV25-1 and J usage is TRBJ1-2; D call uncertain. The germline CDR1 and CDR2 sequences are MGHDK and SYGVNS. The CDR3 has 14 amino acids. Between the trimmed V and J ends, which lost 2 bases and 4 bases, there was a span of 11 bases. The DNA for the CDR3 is TGTGCCAGCAGTGAACCCGACGAGGGCTATGGCTACACCTTC. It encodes CASSEPDEGYGYTF.

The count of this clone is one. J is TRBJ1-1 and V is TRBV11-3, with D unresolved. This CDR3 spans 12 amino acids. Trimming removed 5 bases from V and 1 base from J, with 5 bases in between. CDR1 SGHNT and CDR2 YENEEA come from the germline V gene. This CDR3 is CASSRRNTEAFF. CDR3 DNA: TGTGCCAGCAGCCGCAGGAACACTGAAGCTTTCTTT.

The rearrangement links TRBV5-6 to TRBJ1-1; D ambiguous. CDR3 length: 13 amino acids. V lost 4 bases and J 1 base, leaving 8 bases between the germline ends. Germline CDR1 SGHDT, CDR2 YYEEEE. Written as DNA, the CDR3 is TGTGCCAGCAGCCCATTGGAGAACACTGAAGCTTTCTTT. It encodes CASSPLENTEAFF.

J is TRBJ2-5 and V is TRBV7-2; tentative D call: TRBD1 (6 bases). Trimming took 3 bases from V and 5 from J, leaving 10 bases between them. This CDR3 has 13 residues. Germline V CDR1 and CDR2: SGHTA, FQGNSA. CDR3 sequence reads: CASSFQGWETQYF. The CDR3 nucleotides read TGTGCCAGCAGCTTTCAGGGGTGGGAGACCCAGTACTTC.

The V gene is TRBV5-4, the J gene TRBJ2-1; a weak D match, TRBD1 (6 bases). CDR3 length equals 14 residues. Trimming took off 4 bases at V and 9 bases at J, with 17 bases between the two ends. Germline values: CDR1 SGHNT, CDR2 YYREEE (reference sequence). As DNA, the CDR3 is TGTGCCAGCAGCCCAGGAAAAAAAGGGGGTGAGCAGTTCTTC. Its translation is CASSPGKKGGEQFF.

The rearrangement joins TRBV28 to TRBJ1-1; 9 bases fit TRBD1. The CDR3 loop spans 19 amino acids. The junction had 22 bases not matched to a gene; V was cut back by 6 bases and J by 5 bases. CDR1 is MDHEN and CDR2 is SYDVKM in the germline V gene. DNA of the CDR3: TGTGCCAGCAGATATGAGGATCGTAGGGGACAGGGTAGGGTTACTGAAGCTTTCTTT. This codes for CASRYEDRRGQGRVTEAFF.

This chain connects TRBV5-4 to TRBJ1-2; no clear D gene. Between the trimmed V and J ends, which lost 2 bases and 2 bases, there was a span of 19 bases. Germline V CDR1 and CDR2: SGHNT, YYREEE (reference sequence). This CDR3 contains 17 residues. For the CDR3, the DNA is TGTGCCAGCAGCTTTGTTATCGCTCAGCGGGTCAACTATGGCTACACCTTC. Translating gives CASSFVIAQRVNYGYTF.

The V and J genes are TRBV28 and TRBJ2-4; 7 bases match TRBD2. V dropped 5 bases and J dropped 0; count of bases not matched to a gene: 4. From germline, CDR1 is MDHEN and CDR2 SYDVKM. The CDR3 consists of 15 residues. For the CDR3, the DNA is TGTGCCAGCAGTCTTAGCGGGCCAGCCAAAAACATTCAGTACTTC. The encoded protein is CASSLSGPAKNIQYF.

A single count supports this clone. DNA of the CDR3: TGCGCCAGCAGCTTGGCCGGAGGGGACTCTGGAAACACCATATATTTT. It is translated as CASSLAGGDSGNTIYF. The rearrangement uses TRBV5-1 and TRBJ1-3; D possibly corresponds to TRBD1 (5 bases). CDR3 size: 16 residues. Trimming took 0 bases from V and 0 from J, leaving 10 bases between them. Germline CDR1 and CDR2: SGHRS and YFSETQ.

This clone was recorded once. DNA of the CDR3: TGCAGCGCTCGGACAGCGGAACGTACGGGCAAAAACATTCAGTACTTC. Protein sequence: CSARTAERTGKNIQYF. V and J are TRBV29-1 and TRBJ2-4; the D gene is possibly TRBD1 (6 bases). Trimming stripped 7 bases from V and 3 bases from J, with 22 bases between. From germline, CDR1 is SQVTM and CDR2 ANQGSEA. This CDR3 spans 16 amino acids.

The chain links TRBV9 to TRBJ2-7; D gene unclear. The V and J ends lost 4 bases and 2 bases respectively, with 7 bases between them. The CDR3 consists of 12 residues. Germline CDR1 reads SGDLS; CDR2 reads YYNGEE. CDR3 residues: CASSSSPYEQYF. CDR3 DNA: TGTGCCAGCAGCTCATCGCCCTACGAGCAGTACTTC.

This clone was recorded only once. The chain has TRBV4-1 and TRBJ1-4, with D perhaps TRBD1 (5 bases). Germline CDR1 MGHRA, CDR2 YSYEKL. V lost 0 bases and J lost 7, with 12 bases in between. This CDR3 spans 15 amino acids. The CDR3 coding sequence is TGCGCCAGCAGCCAAGATCAAGGGGTTGGTGAAAAACTGTTTTTT. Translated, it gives CASSQDQGVGEKLFF.

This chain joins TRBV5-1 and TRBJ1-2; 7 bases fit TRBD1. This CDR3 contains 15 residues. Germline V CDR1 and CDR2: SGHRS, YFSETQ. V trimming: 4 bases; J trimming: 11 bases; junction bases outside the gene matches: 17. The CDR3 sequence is CASSPGGGLSFGYTF. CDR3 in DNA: TGCGCCAGCAGCCCGGGAGGGGGCCTCTCCTTTGGGTACACCTTC.

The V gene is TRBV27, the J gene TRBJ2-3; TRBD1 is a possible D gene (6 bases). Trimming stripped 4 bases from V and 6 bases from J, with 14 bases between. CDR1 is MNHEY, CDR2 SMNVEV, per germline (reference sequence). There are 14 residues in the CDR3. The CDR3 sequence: CASSSLTGRDTQYF. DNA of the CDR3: TGTGCCAGCAGTTCACTAACAGGGCGGGATACGCAGTATTTT.

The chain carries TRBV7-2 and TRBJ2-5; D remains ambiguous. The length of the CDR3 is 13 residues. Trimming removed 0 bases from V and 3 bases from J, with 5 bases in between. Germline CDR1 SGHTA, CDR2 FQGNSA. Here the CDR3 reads CASSLAVKETQYF. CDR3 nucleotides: TGTGCCAGCAGCTTAGCGGTAAAAGAGACCCAGTACTTC.

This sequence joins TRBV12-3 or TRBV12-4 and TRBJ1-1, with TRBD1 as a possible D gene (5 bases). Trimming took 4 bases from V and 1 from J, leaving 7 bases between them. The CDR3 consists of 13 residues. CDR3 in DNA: TGTGCCAGCAGTTGGACACCGAACACTGAAGCTTTCTTT. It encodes CASSWTPNTEAFF.

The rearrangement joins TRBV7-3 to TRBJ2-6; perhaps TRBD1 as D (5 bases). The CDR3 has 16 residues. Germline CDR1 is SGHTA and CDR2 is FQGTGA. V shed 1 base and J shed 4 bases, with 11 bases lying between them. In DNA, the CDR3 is TGTGCCAGCAGCTTAAAGGCAGGGCCCGGGGCCAACGTCCTGACTTTC. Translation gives CASSLKAGPGANVLTF.